The rows below give T cell receptor beta chains drawn from one sample of a study of shared clonotypes between healthy human individuals. The data were produced by immunoSEQ multiplex PCR, yet TCRdb's version contains in-frame clones alone and is incomplete. The data contain about 2.4 million clones, 80% to 95% of them singletons. Sequencing was performed on naive CD4+ T cells from PBMCs. The receptors were gathered from a man aged 18-30 years in good health. Some clones in this sample may be carry-over from other donors' samples. Both conserved end residues are part of each CDR3. Fields, in order: clone size, V gene, D gene, J gene, CDR3 DNA, CDR3 protein. D genes are given only for firm matches. Some rows have no size entry. The others give once, few or many, or a class for an expanded clone.

clone_size: -
v_call: TRBV7-9
d_call: TRBD2
j_call: TRBJ2-5
cdr3_nt: TGTGCCAGCAGCTTATCGGCTAGCGGGCGCCAAGAGACCCAGTACTTC
cdr3_aa: CASSLSASGRQETQYF

clone_size: -
v_call: TRBV6-6
d_call: TRBD1
j_call: TRBJ1-2
cdr3_nt: TGTGCCAGCAAAAAGGGACAGGGGGCGTCTTATGGCTACACCTTC
cdr3_aa: CASKKGQGASYGYTF

clone_size: -
v_call: TRBV7-3
d_call: -
j_call: TRBJ2-1
cdr3_nt: TGTGCCAGCAGCCCCAATCCCGCCAACAATGAGCAGTTCTTC
cdr3_aa: CASSPNPANNEQFF

clone_size: few
v_call: TRBV27
d_call: TRBD1
j_call: TRBJ1-2
cdr3_nt: TGTGCCAGCAGGTGGGCAGGGACAGGCTATGGCTACACCTTC
cdr3_aa: CASRWAGTGYGYTF

clone_size: -
v_call: TRBV7-9
d_call: -
j_call: TRBJ2-3
cdr3_nt: TGTGCCAGCAGCTCCGACTGGACAGATACGCAGTATTTT
cdr3_aa: CASSSDWTDTQYF

clone_size: -
v_call: TRBV7-2
d_call: -
j_call: TRBJ1-3
cdr3_nt: TGTGCCAGCAGCTTAGAGGTATCCGGAAACACCATATATTTT
cdr3_aa: CASSLEVSGNTIYF

clone_size: -
v_call: TRBV6-5
d_call: -
j_call: TRBJ1-1
cdr3_nt: TGTGCCAGCAGGAAGGATCCAATGAACACTGAAGCTTTCTTT
cdr3_aa: CASRKDPMNTEAFF

clone_size: -
v_call: TRBV29-1
d_call: -
j_call: TRBJ2-5
cdr3_nt: TGCAGCGTTGCCCCCGGACAAGAGACCCAGTACTTC
cdr3_aa: CSVAPGQETQYF

clone_size: -
v_call: TRBV6-6
d_call: TRBD1
j_call: TRBJ1-5
cdr3_nt: TGTGCCAGCAGTTACGCCGGACAGGGGGGCCAGCCCCAGCATTTT
cdr3_aa: CASSYAGQGGQPQHF

clone_size: -
v_call: TRBV5-6
d_call: -
j_call: TRBJ2-7
cdr3_nt: TGTGCCAGCAGCTTGCCCCCCCCCGAGCAGTACTTC
cdr3_aa: CASSLPPPEQYF

clone_size: -
v_call: TRBV19
d_call: -
j_call: TRBJ1-5
cdr3_nt: TGTGCCAGTAGTATAGCACCAGGGGCAGTCAATCAGCCCCAGCATTTT
cdr3_aa: CASSIAPGAVNQPQHF

clone_size: -
v_call: TRBV7-2
d_call: TRBD1
j_call: TRBJ2-6
cdr3_nt: TGTGCCAGCAGCAGCAACAGGGGTGGGGCCAACGTCCTGACTTTC
cdr3_aa: CASSSNRGGANVLTF

clone_size: -
v_call: TRBV28
d_call: TRBD1
j_call: TRBJ1-2
cdr3_nt: TGTGCCAGCAGTACTACAGGGGACCCCTATGGCTACACCTTC
cdr3_aa: CASSTTGDPYGYTF

clone_size: -
v_call: TRBV29-1
d_call: -
j_call: TRBJ1-3
cdr3_nt: TGCAGCGTTGGCCTAATGGCGGGCGGAAACACCATATATTTT
cdr3_aa: CSVGLMAGGNTIYF

clone_size: once
v_call: TRBV2
d_call: -
j_call: TRBJ2-3
cdr3_nt: TGTGCCAGCAGACGGACAGTGCTCACAGATACGCAGTATTTT
cdr3_aa: CASRRTVLTDTQYF

clone_size: -
v_call: TRBV19
d_call: -
j_call: TRBJ1-1
cdr3_nt: TGTGCCAGTAGTATCAGTGTGGGGACTGAAGCTTTCTTT
cdr3_aa: CASSISVGTEAFF

clone_size: -
v_call: TRBV5-1
d_call: -
j_call: TRBJ1-1
cdr3_nt: TGCGCCAGCACCCTGGGGGGGGCGGGGGTCGCTGAAGCTTTCTTT
cdr3_aa: CASTLGGAGVAEAFF

clone_size: -
v_call: TRBV28
d_call: TRBD1
j_call: TRBJ1-2
cdr3_nt: TGTGCCAGCAGTCCAAAACCCGGGACAGGCGGAACTCCCGGCTACACCTTC
cdr3_aa: CASSPKPGTGGTPGYTF

clone_size: -
v_call: TRBV18
d_call: -
j_call: TRBJ2-1
cdr3_nt: TGTGCCAGCTCAAAGGACGCTCCTGAGCAGTTCTTC
cdr3_aa: CASSKDAPEQFF

clone_size: -
v_call: TRBV6-1
d_call: TRBD2
j_call: TRBJ2-2
cdr3_nt: TGTGCCAGCAGTGAGGGACTAGCGGGAGGTCTCGGGGAGCTGTTTTTT
cdr3_aa: CASSEGLAGGLGELFF

clone_size: -
v_call: TRBV19
d_call: -
j_call: TRBJ2-2
cdr3_nt: TGTGCCAGTAAACTGTCAGTCTGGCCCGGGGAGCTGTTTTTT
cdr3_aa: CASKLSVWPGELFF

clone_size: -
v_call: TRBV10-3
d_call: -
j_call: TRBJ2-5
cdr3_nt: TGTGCCATCAGTGAGTCCGAACCCATGGGGACCCAGTACTTC
cdr3_aa: CAISESEPMGTQYF

clone_size: -
v_call: TRBV11-3
d_call: TRBD1
j_call: TRBJ1-3
cdr3_nt: TGTGCCAGCAGCTTAGCGGGGGACAGCTCTGGAAACACCATATATTTT
cdr3_aa: CASSLAGDSSGNTIYF

clone_size: -
v_call: TRBV18
d_call: -
j_call: TRBJ1-4
cdr3_nt: TGTGCCAGCTCACCAGGGTTGGCTGAAAAACTGTTTTTT
cdr3_aa: CASSPGLAEKLFF

clone_size: -
v_call: TRBV5-1
d_call: -
j_call: TRBJ2-3
cdr3_nt: TGCGCCAGCAGCTTGGGTTCCCCCCCCGATACGCAGTATTTT
cdr3_aa: CASSLGSPPDTQYF

clone_size: -
v_call: TRBV30
d_call: -
j_call: TRBJ1-4
cdr3_nt: TGTGCCACCCAACAGGGATTTAAGGAAAAACTGTTTTTT
cdr3_aa: CATQQGFKEKLFF

clone_size: -
v_call: TRBV28
d_call: -
j_call: TRBJ2-3
cdr3_nt: TGTGCCAGCAGTCCCCCGCGGGGCGGAGATACGCAGTATTTT
cdr3_aa: CASSPPRGGDTQYF

clone_size: -
v_call: TRBV23-1
d_call: -
j_call: TRBJ2-7
cdr3_nt: TGCGCCAGCAGTCCGAGGGCCTCCGGACAGCCAAAAGACGAGCAGTACTTC
cdr3_aa: CASSPRASGQPKDEQYF

clone_size: -
v_call: TRBV5-6
d_call: -
j_call: TRBJ1-2
cdr3_nt: TGTGCCAGCAGCTTGGAACGAGTCTCTGGCTACACCTTC
cdr3_aa: CASSLERVSGYTF

clone_size: -
v_call: TRBV5-6
d_call: -
j_call: TRBJ1-2
cdr3_nt: TGTGCCAGCAGCTTGATGGGCCGAAGCTCCTATGGCTACACCTTC
cdr3_aa: CASSLMGRSSYGYTF

clone_size: -
v_call: TRBV6-5
d_call: TRBD1
j_call: TRBJ1-5
cdr3_nt: TGTGCCAGCAGTTACGGACAGGGGAGCCCCCAGCATTTT
cdr3_aa: CASSYGQGSPQHF

clone_size: -
v_call: TRBV7-8
d_call: -
j_call: TRBJ1-5
cdr3_nt: TGTGCCAGCAGCTCACGTCCGCCTACCCCTAGCAATCAGCCCCAGCATTTT
cdr3_aa: CASSSRPPTPSNQPQHF

clone_size: -
v_call: TRBV5-1
d_call: TRBD1
j_call: TRBJ2-7
cdr3_nt: TGCGCCAGCAGCTTGATTGGACAGGGGGCGGGCGAGCAGTACTTC
cdr3_aa: CASSLIGQGAGEQYF

clone_size: -
v_call: TRBV7-8
d_call: -
j_call: TRBJ1-2
cdr3_nt: TGTGCCAGCAGCGGGGAGTACAGGTTAAAGAGCTATGGCTACACCTTC
cdr3_aa: CASSGEYRLKSYGYTF

clone_size: -
v_call: TRBV28
d_call: -
j_call: TRBJ2-5
cdr3_nt: TGTGCCAGCAGGAGGTGGGCTGGGGAGACCCAGTACTTC
cdr3_aa: CASRRWAGETQYF

clone_size: once
v_call: TRBV5-1
d_call: -
j_call: TRBJ2-5
cdr3_nt: TGCGCCAGCAGCTTGTGGGGGATCCAAGAGACCCAGTACTTC
cdr3_aa: CASSLWGIQETQYF

clone_size: -
v_call: TRBV5-1
d_call: TRBD2
j_call: TRBJ2-5
cdr3_nt: TGCGCCAGCAGCCCCGGCCGGGAGGAGGAGACCCAGTACTTC
cdr3_aa: CASSPGREEETQYF

clone_size: once
v_call: TRBV2
d_call: -
j_call: TRBJ1-6
cdr3_nt: TGTGCCAGCAGTGTTGAGGTTTATTCACCCCTCCACTTT
cdr3_aa: CASSVEVYSPLHF

clone_size: -
v_call: TRBV28
d_call: -
j_call: TRBJ2-7
cdr3_nt: TGTGCCAGCAGTTCATACTCCTACGAGCAGTACTTC
cdr3_aa: CASSSYSYEQYF

clone_size: -
v_call: TRBV11-1
d_call: TRBD1
j_call: TRBJ1-6
cdr3_nt: TGTGCCAGCAGCGTACAGGGGAATAATTCACCCCTCCACTTT
cdr3_aa: CASSVQGNNSPLHF

clone_size: -
v_call: TRBV5-1
d_call: -
j_call: TRBJ2-3
cdr3_nt: TGCGCCAGCAGGCGCGGACCCACAGATACGCAGTATTTT
cdr3_aa: CASRRGPTDTQYF

clone_size: few
v_call: TRBV6-5
d_call: TRBD1
j_call: TRBJ1-1
cdr3_nt: TGTGCCAGCAGTTCCACGACAGGGGCCTCGAACACTGAAGCTTTCTTT
cdr3_aa: CASSSTTGASNTEAFF

clone_size: -
v_call: TRBV9
d_call: -
j_call: TRBJ1-3
cdr3_nt: TGTGCCAGCAGCGCCTACGGACCTCGCGGAAACACCATATATTTT
cdr3_aa: CASSAYGPRGNTIYF

clone_size: -
v_call: TRBV15
d_call: -
j_call: TRBJ2-5
cdr3_nt: TGTGCCACCAGCCTAACGTTTCAAGAGACCCAGTACTTC
cdr3_aa: CATSLTFQETQYF